This section outlines one T cell receptor beta chain sequence together with its context. Its antigen is not identified. Time point: week 5, during vaccination. Every vaccine dose comprised 300 ug of mutant IDH1 20-mer peptide plus topical imiquimod. Trimming took off 8 bases at V and 0 bases at J, with 14 bases between the two ends. The CDR3 spans 15 residues. CDR1 is MGHDK, CDR2 SYGVNS, per germline. This entry is derived from a study of a mutant IDH1 vaccine in newly diagnosed glioma. Study-wide background: Previous care, which was radiotherapy, temozolomide, or both, most often involved both.

Study outcomes and limitations: Variations in leading peripheral T cell clonotypes appeared to have no connection with pseudoprogression. Induction of immune responses by the vaccine occurred in about 92% of patients.

The repertoire was sequenced with immunoSEQ multiplex PCR; TCRdb's copy has only in-frame clones and lacks some. The data show 25,000 or so clones, with under 85% seen just once and approximately 7% held by the top ten. This rearrangement joins TRBV25-1 to TRBJ1-3; D not resolved. The receptor was derived from a middle-aged man with glioma. Some clones in this sample may be carry-over from other donors' samples. Sequenced material: PBMCs, taken from a glioma patient whose treatment included an IDH1 peptide vaccine. The CDR3 DNA sequence: TGTGCCAGCTCAACCCCTGCGAACTCTGGAAACACCATATATTTT. It encodes CASSTPANSGNTIYF.